This T cell receptor beta chain is drawn from a study of vaccination and CD4 T cells after COVID-19. Study summary: Participants, all vaccine recipients, received two doses of either BNT162b2 or mRNA-1273. Cultures designated as controls were supplied with a CEFX pool, an HIV-1 Nef pool, or no peptide.

Germline CDR1 and CDR2: MNHNS and SASEGT. Trimming took 6 bases from V and 5 from J, leaving 10 bases between them. CDR3 length: 12 residues. This clonotype is categorized as large (0.1 to 1%). Its target is not known. Noted treatment: roughly ten-day PBMC culture with coronavirus spike peptide pools or control peptides (ViraFEST assay). The Oncomine TCR Beta short-read assay generated sequence data from the DNA of cultured CD4+ T cells. MiXCR was run by TCRdb on the PCR reads, yielding one entry per CDR3 protein. The sample consists of a few thousand distinct CDR3 sequences, around a sixth of them appearing once.

Sequencing input: CD4+ T cells from blood, cultured in vitro. V usage is TRBV6-1 and J usage is TRBJ2-5; TRBD1 or TRBD2 may be the D gene (5 bases each). The receptor's source is a human donor who had recovered from COVID-19. Here the CDR3 reads CASRRGDETQYF. CDR3 coding DNA: TGTGCCAGCAGGAGGGGCGACGAGACCCAGTACTTC.